The following is a T cell receptor (beta chain) sequence with its context. Amplification used 60 Vbeta primers and 13 Jbeta primers. Assay: immunoSEQ multiplex PCR; the TCRdb copy retains only in-frame clones and omits some. The table records 95,000 to 100,000 clones, approximately 77% of them present only once. The sample belongs to a study of cytomegalovirus exposure and HLA in healthy donors. This CDR3 region has 16 residues. In germline, CDR1 is SGHTA, CDR2 FQGTGA. Trimming cost V 0 bases and J 1 base, with 7 bases left between them. The receptor comes from a female donor in good health and CMV-seronegative. This chain connects TRBV7-3 to TRBJ2-6; TRBD2 is a possible D gene (6 bases). Sequencing used PBMCs. The DNA for the CDR3 is TGTGCCAGCAGCTTAACTGGGGGGTCTGGGGCCAACGTCCTGACTTTC. Translated: CASSLTGGSGANVLTF.